This entry is about one T cell receptor beta chain. Original processing methods: From reference gene primer amplification, estimates of nucleated cell counts were derived. Clones were read by immunoSEQ multiplex PCR, and TCRdb kept only the in-frame ones, dropping some. Clone size and the V and J calls come from that table; the DNA yielded D and trimming. The sample carries some 220,000 clones, more than 75% recorded once. This specimen belongs to a study of blood T cell repertoires in COVID-19. Across the whole study: Nucleic acid was either cDNA or gDNA, and it came from T cells, B-cell-depleted T cells, or PBMCs.

Germline CDR1 is MNHEY and CDR2 is SVGAGI. With 7 bases removed from V and 3 bases from J, the gap between germline ends came to 10 bases. This CDR3 contains 13 residues. The receptor's source is a human donor in a cohort sampled during active COVID-19. The sequenced sample consisted of peripheral blood. The rearrangement joins TRBV6-5 to TRBJ1-5; D gene ambiguous. The CDR3: CASIEQDNQPQHF. The CDR3 DNA reads as TGTGCCAGCATCGAACAAGACAATCAGCCCCAGCATTTT.